The present TCR beta chain was sequenced within a study of cytomegalovirus exposure and HLA in healthy donors. Study-wide results and caveats: Using the classifier, cytomegalovirus status was reportedly diagnosed with high specificity and sensitivity. The study recorded around 160 TCR beta chains that were cytomegalovirus-associated.

Method: immunoSEQ multiplex PCR; TCRdb's copy keeps in-frame clones and lacks some. This repertoire shows 60,000 or so clones, just under 95% found once; its top ten account for 2% to 2.5%. Trimming stripped 1 base from V and 2 bases from J, with 8 bases between. The length of the CDR3 is 14 residues. Germline V lookup: CDR1 MNHNS, CDR2 SASEGT. Worth noting for this clone: Its antigen is not known.

The chain couples TRBV6-1 to TRBJ1-1; D call uncertain. Sequenced: PBMCs. The origin of this receptor is a young man in good health and CMV-seronegative. The CDR3 nucleotides are TGTGCCAGCAGTGAAGGATCGGTTAACACTGAAGCTTTCTTT. Its translation: CASSEGSVNTEAFF.